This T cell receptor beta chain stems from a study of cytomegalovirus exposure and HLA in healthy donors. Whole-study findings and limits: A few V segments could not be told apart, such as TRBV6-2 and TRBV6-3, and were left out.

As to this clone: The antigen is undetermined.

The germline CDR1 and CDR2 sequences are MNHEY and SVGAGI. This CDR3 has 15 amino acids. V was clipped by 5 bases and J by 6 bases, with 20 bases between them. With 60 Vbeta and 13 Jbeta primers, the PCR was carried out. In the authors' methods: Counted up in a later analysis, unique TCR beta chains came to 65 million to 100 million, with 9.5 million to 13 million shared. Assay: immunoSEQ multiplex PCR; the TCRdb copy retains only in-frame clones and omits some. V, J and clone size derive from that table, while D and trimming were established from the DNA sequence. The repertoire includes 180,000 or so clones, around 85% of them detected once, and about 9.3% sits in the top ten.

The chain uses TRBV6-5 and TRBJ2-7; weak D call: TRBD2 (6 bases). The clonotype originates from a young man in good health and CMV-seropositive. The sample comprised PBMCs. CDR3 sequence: CASSPGGRRGGEQYF. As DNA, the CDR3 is TGTGCCAGCAGTCCGGGCGGGCGGCGGGGTGGCGAGCAGTACTTC.